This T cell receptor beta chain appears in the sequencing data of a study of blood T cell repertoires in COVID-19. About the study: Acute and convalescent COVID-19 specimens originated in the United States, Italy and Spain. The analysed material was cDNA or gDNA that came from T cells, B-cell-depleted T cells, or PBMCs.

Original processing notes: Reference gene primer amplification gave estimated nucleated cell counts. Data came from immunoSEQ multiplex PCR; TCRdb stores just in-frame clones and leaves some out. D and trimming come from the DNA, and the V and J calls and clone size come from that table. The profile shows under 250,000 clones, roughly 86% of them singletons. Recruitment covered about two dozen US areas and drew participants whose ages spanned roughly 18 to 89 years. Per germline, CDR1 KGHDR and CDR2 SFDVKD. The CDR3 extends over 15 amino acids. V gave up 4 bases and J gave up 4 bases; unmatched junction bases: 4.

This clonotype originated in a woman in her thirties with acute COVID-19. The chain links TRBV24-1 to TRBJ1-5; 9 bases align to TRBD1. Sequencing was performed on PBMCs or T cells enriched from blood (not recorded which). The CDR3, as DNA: TGTGCCACCAGTGACGGACAGGGGACTAATCAGCCCCAGCATTTT. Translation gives CATSDGQGTNQPQHF.